The 15 T cell receptor beta chains reported below all come from one sample, sequenced in a study of metastatic and nonmetastatic thyroid tumors (dated by TCRdb to about 2020). Libraries were made using PCR. Sequenced using an Illumina HiSeq 4000. The raw public reads went through TCRdb reprocessing: fastp at Q25, MiXCR clone calling, in-frame beta chains kept. This sample holds about 25,000 clones; 20% to 25% were observed only once. Of the sample, roughly 4.3% is held by the ten largest clones. None of the patients had been given any treatment before thyroid surgery. The sequencing sample was made of adjacent normal tissue. Receptor source: a female donor with papillary thyroid cancer or a benign thyroid nodule (not recorded which). Some clones in this sample may be carry-over from other donors' samples.

By share, this clone ranks as medium-sized. The chain is built from TRBV7-2 and TRBJ1-2, with D possibly being TRBD1 (6 bases). CDR1 is SGHTA and CDR2 is FQGNSA in the germline V gene. V lost 1 base, J lost 7 bases, and 7 bases lay in between. CDR3 length: 12 residues. CDR3 in amino acids: CASSLGGGGYTF. CDR3 coding DNA: TGTGCCAGCAGCTTAGGAGGGGGTGGCTACACCTTC.

This clone was seen many times. V and J are TRBV5-6 and TRBJ1-1; TRBD1 is a possible D gene (6 bases). CDR1 is SGHDT and CDR2 is YYEEEE in the germline V gene. This CDR3 spans 16 amino acids. Trimming took 2 bases from V and 2 from J, leaving 16 bases between them. The CDR3 spells CASSFQGLGHNTEAFF. In nucleotides, the CDR3 is TGTGCCAGCAGCTTTCAGGGTTTGGGACACAACACTGAAGCTTTCTTT.

In its sample, this clone was seen many times. The V gene is TRBV15, the J gene TRBJ1-1; no definite D call. The germline CDR1 and CDR2 sequences are LNHNV and YYDKDF (reference sequence). With 1 base removed from V and 5 bases from J, the gap between germline ends came to 8 bases. CDR3 length equals 13 residues. The DNA of the CDR3 is TGTGCCACCAGCAGAGGAACGGGGACTGAAGCTTTCTTT. Encoded protein: CATSRGTGTEAFF. Filled out from reference TRBV15 and TRBJ1-1, the complete variable domain reads DAMVIQNPRYQVTQFGKPVTLSCSQTLNHNVMYWYQQKSSQAPKLLFHYYDKDFNNEADTPDNFQSRRPNTSFCFLDIRSPGLGDTAMYLCATSRGTGTEAFFGQGTRLTVV.

The chain links TRBV11-2 to TRBJ2-2; tentative D call: TRBD1 (5 bases). The CDR3 has 12 residues. V lost 5 bases to trimming and J lost 8 bases, with 9 bases between them. From germline, CDR1 is SGHAT and CDR2 FQNNGV. CDR3 in amino acids: CASSQGPGELFF. In DNA form, the CDR3 reads TGTGCCAGCAGCCAGGGTCCTGGGGAGCTGTTTTTT.

The rearrangement joins TRBV11-1 to TRBJ2-1; 8 bases are a match to TRBD2. This CDR3 has 17 residues. CDR1 is SGHAT, CDR2 FQDESV, per germline (reference sequence). With V trimmed by 6 bases and J by 10 bases, 20 bases remained unmatched. The chain's CDR3 is CASRLSGTGLIVEEQFF. CDR3 nucleotides: TGTGCCAGCAGACTTAGCGGGACCGGCCTTATCGTGGAGGAGCAGTTCTTC.

This clone was recorded at least ten times. The chain uses TRBV20-1 and TRBJ1-6, with 12 bases identical to TRBD1. V lost 5 bases, J lost 4 bases, and 3 bases stayed unmatched. The germline gives CDR1 DFQATT, CDR2 SNEGSKA (reference sequence). This CDR3 is 15 amino acids long. CDR3 loop: CSAGTGGVYNSPLHF. The CDR3 DNA reads as TGCAGTGCTGGGACAGGGGGCGTTTATAATTCACCCCTCCACTTT.

This clone was picked up many times. The chain carries TRBV18 and TRBJ2-7, with 8 positions matching TRBD2. V lost 0 bases, J lost 6 bases, and 7 bases stayed unmatched. Germline V CDR1 and CDR2: KGHSH, LQKENI. This CDR3 has 15 amino acids. For the CDR3, the DNA is TGTGCCAGCTCACCACCGACGGGAGGGCCGTCCGAGCAGTACTTC. Translating it yields CASSPPTGGPSEQYF.

This clone is termed large (0.1 to 1%). The J gene is TRBJ2-7, the V gene TRBV27; D remains unclear. V was trimmed by 8 bases and J by 0 bases, leaving 5 bases between them. Per the germline V gene, CDR1 is MNHEY and CDR2 is SMNVEV (reference sequence). The CDR3 spans 11 residues. In DNA form, the CDR3 reads TGTGCCAGCTCTAGCTCCTACGAGCAGTACTTC. It specifies CASSSSYEQYF.

This clone is classed as medium-sized. The chain couples TRBV10-1 to TRBJ1-1; D possibly corresponds to TRBD1 (5 bases). V was pared by 6 bases and J by 6 bases, with 17 bases between. The CDR3 contains 14 residues. Germline V gene lookup returns CDR1 WNHNN and CDR2 SYGVQD (reference sequence). CDR3 protein: CASRGTGGFAEAFF. CDR3 DNA sequence: TGCGCCAGCAGGGGGACGGGGGGGTTTGCTGAAGCTTTCTTT.

This clone occurred a few times. The chain has TRBV6-1 and TRBJ2-6; unclear D gene. The germline V and J ends were trimmed by 6 bases and 1 base, with 10 bases remaining between them. Germline V lookup: CDR1 MNHNS, CDR2 SASEGT. This CDR3 contains 15 residues. The CDR3, as DNA: TGTGCCAGCAGGCTTGGCGGTTCTGGGGCCAACGTCCTGACTTTC. Amino acid sequence: CASRLGGSGANVLTF.

This clone was counted a single time. This chain connects TRBV7-9 to TRBJ1-3; no firm D call. V lost 5 bases, J lost 1 base, and 12 bases lay in between. The CDR3 sequence is 15 residues long. The germline V gene encodes CDR1 SEHNR and CDR2 FQNEAQ (reference sequence). CDR3 DNA sequence: TGTGCCAGCAGCCAACAAATGGAATCTGGAAACACCATATATTTT. This sequence encodes CASSQQMESGNTIYF.

Concerning this clone itself: No conserved phenylalanine or tryptophan is present at the end of the CDR3, so a read error is the likely explanation. In DNA form, the CDR3 reads TGTGCGAGCAGTCTGGCTAGCGGCCGGCGGTGGGAGCAGTACATC. Translated, it gives CASSLASGRRWEQYI. The chain has TRBV28 and TRBJ2-7; TRBD2 matches at 7 bases. CDR3 length equals 15 residues. CDR1 and CDR2 from the germline V gene are MDHEN and SYDVKM.

This clone came up many times. J is TRBJ1-5 and V is TRBV25-1; D might be TRBD1 (5 bases). The CDR3 extends over 13 amino acids. CDR1 MGHDK and CDR2 SYGVNS come from the germline V gene. The germline V and J ends were trimmed by 2 bases and 6 bases, with 8 bases remaining between them. The CDR3 is CASSEGGVQPQHF. The CDR3 coding sequence is TGTGCCAGCAGTGAAGGGGGAGTTCAGCCCCAGCATTTT. Combining the CDR3 with reference TRBV25-1 and TRBJ1-5 gives the whole variable domain EADIYQTPRYLVIGTGKKITLECSQTMGHDKMYWYQQDPGMELHLIHYSYGVNSTEKGDLSSESTVSRIRTEHFPLTLESARPSHTSQYLCASSEGGVQPQHFGDGTRLSIL.

This clone was counted at least ten times. Other DNA sequences of this sample code for an identical CDR3. The rearrangement uses TRBV9 and TRBJ2-7; 8 bases agree with TRBD2. CDR1 is SGDLS, CDR2 YYNGEE, per germline. There are 12 residues in the CDR3. With 7 bases clipped from V and 2 bases from J, the junction kept 2 bases outside the gene matches. The CDR3 DNA reads TGTGCCAGCGGGACTAGTGCCTACGAGCAGTACTTC. This sequence encodes CASGTSAYEQYF.

This chain uses TRBV6-1 with TRBJ1-1; D not resolved. Trimming pared 8 bases from V and 5 bases from J, leaving 24 bases between. This CDR3 contains 16 residues. Germline CDR1 reads MNHNS; CDR2 reads SASEGT. The CDR3 nucleotides are TGTGCCAGCGTAGCCCGACGGGTGTCTTTGAGGACTGAAGCTTTCTTT. It codes for CASVARRVSLRTEAFF.